This TCR beta chain was retrieved from a study of cytomegalovirus exposure and HLA in healthy donors. At the level of the study: The approximately 110 validation repertoires used the same platform as the 650 to 800 first-cohort repertoires, a later analysis reported. Study-level results: First-cohort TCR clusters tended to co-occur in the 130 or so validation repertoires, a later analysis found.

The assay was immunoSEQ multiplex PCR, and TCRdb's table has in-frame clones only and misses some. The profile covers around 300,000 clones, with about nine tenths appearing a single time and roughly 1.2% taken by the ten largest. There are 15 residues in the CDR3. Trimming left V 4 bases short and J 4 bases short, with 16 bases between. The germline V gene has CDR1 SGHRS and CDR2 YFSETQ. Of note for this clone: Its antigen is as yet unknown.

This TCR came from a woman in her thirties in good health and CMV-seropositive. Sequencing was carried out using PBMCs. The gene calls are TRBV5-1 and TRBJ2-3, with unresolved D. CDR3 bases: TGCGCCAGCAGCCGAGCGAGTACAAGTGCAGATACGCAGTATTTT. Residues: CASSRASTSADTQYF.